This is a list of T cell receptor beta chains from one sample in a study of T cell changes during pregnancy in multiple sclerosis. Clones were sequenced by immunoSEQ multiplex PCR, and TCRdb holds only the in-frame ones, with some missing. The data contain 50,000 to 65,000 clones, about 90% of them singletons. The starting material was CD4+ T cells from peripheral blood mononuclear cells, obtained in the first trimester of pregnancy. These receptors all come from a female donor with multiple sclerosis, enrolled in a pregnancy study. Each CDR3 is given with its conserved first and last residue. A D gene is named only where the DNA matches it firmly. The listing skips clone size in some rows; elsewhere it reads once, few, many or a size class.

TRBJ2-5	TRBV27	.	once	TGTGCCAGCAGAGTATCGGCAGGGGCACCAAGGGCCCAGTACTTC	CASRVSAGAPRAQYF
TRBJ2-2	TRBV9	.	.	TGTGCCAGCAGCGTAGTTTCCGGGGAAGCCGGGGAGCTGTTTTTT	CASSVVSGEAGELFF
TRBJ1-1	TRBV5-4	.	.	TGTGCCAGCAGCCCCAGGGTGCCAGCTCCTGAAGCTTTCTTT	CASSPRVPAPEAFF
TRBJ1-1	TRBV7-2	.	.	TGTGCCAGCAGCTTAGCGCGCGGGAGAGAAGCTTTCTTT	CASSLARGREAFF
TRBJ2-1	TRBV11-1	TRBD1	.	TGTGCCAGCAGCCGCGACAGGGGGGAGCAGTTCTTC	CASSRDRGEQFF
TRBJ1-2	TRBV6-1	TRBD1	.	TGTGCCAGCAGTGGGTTCGAAACAGGGGATGGCTACACCTTC	CASSGFETGDGYTF
TRBJ2-1	TRBV19	TRBD2	.	TGTGCCACCCGAGGACTAGGGTCCAATGAGCAGTTCTTC	CATRGLGSNEQFF
TRBJ2-1	TRBV19	.	.	TGTGCCAGTAGTATAAGGTGGGACTCCTTCCTAAATGAGCAGTTCTTC	CASSIRWDSFLNEQFF
TRBJ1-6	TRBV6-5	.	few	TGTGCCAGCAACCAGGGGAATTCCTATAATTCACCCCTCCACTTT	CASNQGNSYNSPLHF
TRBJ2-2	TRBV7-9	TRBD1	.	TGTGCCAGCAGCTCCGGGACAGGGTCGTCGAACACCGGGGAGCTGTTTTTT	CASSSGTGSSNTGELFF
TRBJ1-2	TRBV5-4	.	.	TGTGCCAGCCAAGTCAGCGCGGGTGCTAACTATGGCTACACCTTC	CASQVSAGANYGYTF
TRBJ1-3	TRBV30	.	.	TGTGCCTGGACAGGCTCTGGAAACACCATATATTTT	CAWTGSGNTIYF
TRBJ2-3	TRBV5-1	TRBD2	once	TGCGCCAGCAAAGGACTAGCGGGGGGAACAGATACGCAGTATTTT	CASKGLAGGTDTQYF
TRBJ2-7	TRBV6-5	TRBD2	.	TGTGCCAGCAGGAGCGGGGGAACCGCCCACGAGCAGTACTTC	CASRSGGTAHEQYF
TRBJ2-1	TRBV29-1	.	.	TGCAGCGTTATAAGGGGCCCTTTCAATGAGCAGTTCTTC	CSVIRGPFNEQFF
TRBJ2-1	TRBV19	.	.	TGTGCCAGTAGTATAATCCTTAACAATGAGCAGTTCTTC	CASSIILNNEQFF
TRBJ1-6	TRBV13	.	.	TGTGCCAGCAGCTTCAAGACAGGTCCAAATAATTCACCCCTCCACTTT	CASSFKTGPNNSPLHF
TRBJ2-5	TRBV2	TRBD2	.	TGTGCCAGCAGAAGGACTAGACCCCAAGAGACCCAGTACTTC	CASRRTRPQETQYF
TRBJ1-2	TRBV6-1	TRBD1	.	TGTGCCAGCAGTGAAGGGACAGGGGGCTATGGCTACACCTTC	CASSEGTGGYGYTF
TRBJ2-1	TRBV4-3	TRBD2	.	TGCGCCAGCAGCCAGGCAAGCGGGGGGTACAATGAGCAGTTCTTC	CASSQASGGYNEQFF
TRBJ1-6	TRBV30	TRBD1	.	TGTGCCTGGAGTGTACAGAGGACAGGGGGCGGGACGAGGAATTCACCCCTCCACTTT	CAWSVQRTGGGTRNSPLHF
TRBJ1-5	TRBV29-1	.	.	TGCAGCGTCGCCCCAACAGGGAATCAGCCCCAGCATTTT	CSVAPTGNQPQHF
TRBJ1-1	TRBV7-7	.	.	TGTGCCAGCAGCTTCGGCGGGGACCTTTTCACTGAAGCTTTCTTT	CASSFGGDLFTEAFF
TRBJ2-7	TRBV5-5	TRBD1	.	TGTGCCAGCAGCGCCGACAGGGGCCTTTCCACCTCCTACGAGCAGTACTTC	CASSADRGLSTSYEQYF
TRBJ1-3	TRBV6-5	TRBD1	.	TGTGCCAGCAGCCCGGGACAGGGAAACACCATATATTTT	CASSPGQGNTIYF
TRBJ2-1	TRBV7-2	TRBD1	.	TGTGCCAGCAGCTTAGTCCCACAGGGGGGTGAGCAGTTCTTC	CASSLVPQGGEQFF
TRBJ1-2	TRBV18	.	once	TGTGCCAGCTCACCCGGACATACCAACTATGGCTACACCTTC	CASSPGHTNYGYTF
TRBJ2-5	TRBV7-2	.	.	TGTGCCAGCAGCTTAGCGGCCCTCGTTCCCCAGTACTTC	CASSLAALVPQYF
TRBJ2-5	TRBV25-1	.	.	TGTGCCAGCAGTGACGCGGGCGGAGGAGAGACCCAGTACTTC	CASSDAGGGETQYF
TRBJ1-1	TRBV5-1	TRBD1	.	TGCGCCAGCAGCTTGCGGGGACAGCTTGGGCGGGTGAACACTGAAGCTTTCTTT	CASSLRGQLGRVNTEAFF
TRBJ2-3	TRBV7-2	.	.	TGTGCCAGCAGACGCCCGCGCGGTGGGGATACGCAGTATTTT	CASRRPRGGDTQYF
TRBJ1-2	TRBV19	TRBD1	.	TGTGCCAGTAGGATACCCGGACAGGGGATGGGTGGCTACACCTTC	CASRIPGQGMGGYTF
TRBJ2-3	TRBV5-4	TRBD1	.	TGTGCCAGCAGCTACCGGACAGGGGCTAGCGGAGGCACAGATACGCAGTATTTT	CASSYRTGASGGTDTQYF
TRBJ1-2	TRBV7-2	.	.	TGTGCCAGCAGCCCGGGGGGGTTACCTGAGGGTGGGTATGGCTACACCTTC	CASSPGGLPEGGYGYTF
TRBJ2-1	TRBV7-2	TRBD2	.	TGTGCCAGCGGACCGGGACTAACCTACAATGAGCAGTTCTTC	CASGPGLTYNEQFF
TRBJ2-5	TRBV20-1	.	.	TGCAGTGCGCAACTCAAAGAGACCCAGTACTTC	CSAQLKETQYF